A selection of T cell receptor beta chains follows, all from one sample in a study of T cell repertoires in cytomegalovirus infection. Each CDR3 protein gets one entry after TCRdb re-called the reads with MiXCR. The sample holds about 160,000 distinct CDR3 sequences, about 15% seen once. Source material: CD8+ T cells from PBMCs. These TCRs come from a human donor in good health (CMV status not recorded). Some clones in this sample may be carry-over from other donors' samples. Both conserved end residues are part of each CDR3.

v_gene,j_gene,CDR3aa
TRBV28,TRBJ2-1,CASRATSGRYNEQFF
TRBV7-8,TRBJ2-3,CASSLVWGPSGDTQYF
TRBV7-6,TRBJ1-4,CASSRTLEGKLFF
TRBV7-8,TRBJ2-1,CASTGVRNEQFF
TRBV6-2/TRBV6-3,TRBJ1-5,CASSYGPNQPQHF
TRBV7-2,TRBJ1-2,CASSLGTGDYGYTF
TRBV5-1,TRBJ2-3,CASSLGVADTQYF
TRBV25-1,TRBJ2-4,CDSSELSRTKNIQYF
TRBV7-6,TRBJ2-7,CASSPREADYEQYF
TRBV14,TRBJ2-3,CASRPWRESTDTQYF
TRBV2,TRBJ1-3,CASRIGQGVSGNTIYF
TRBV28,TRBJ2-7,CASSSKRPTTYEQYF